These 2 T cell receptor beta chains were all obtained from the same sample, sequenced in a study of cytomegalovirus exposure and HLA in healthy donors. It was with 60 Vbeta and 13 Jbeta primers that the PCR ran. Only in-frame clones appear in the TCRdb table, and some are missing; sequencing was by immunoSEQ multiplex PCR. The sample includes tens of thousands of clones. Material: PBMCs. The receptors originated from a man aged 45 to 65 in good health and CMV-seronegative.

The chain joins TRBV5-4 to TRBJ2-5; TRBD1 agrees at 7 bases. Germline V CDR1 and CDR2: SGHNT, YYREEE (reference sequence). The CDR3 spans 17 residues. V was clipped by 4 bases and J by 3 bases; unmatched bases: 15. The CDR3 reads CASSPRGEGAIEETQYF. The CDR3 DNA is TGTGCCAGCAGCCCAAGGGGCGAGGGGGCGATTGAAGAGACCCAGTACTTC. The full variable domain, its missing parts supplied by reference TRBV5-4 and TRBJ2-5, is ETGVTQSPTHLIKTRGQQVTLRCSSQSGHNTVSWYQQALGQGPQFIFQYYREEENGRGNFPPRFSGLQFPNYSSELNVNALELDDSALYLCASSPRGEGAIEETQYFGPGTRLLVL.

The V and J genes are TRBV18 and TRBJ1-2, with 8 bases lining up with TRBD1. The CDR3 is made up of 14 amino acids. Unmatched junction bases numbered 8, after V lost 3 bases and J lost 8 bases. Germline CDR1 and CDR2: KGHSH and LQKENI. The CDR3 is CASSPDRVRIGYTF. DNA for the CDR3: TGTGCCAGCTCACCGGACAGGGTCCGAATCGGCTACACCTTC.